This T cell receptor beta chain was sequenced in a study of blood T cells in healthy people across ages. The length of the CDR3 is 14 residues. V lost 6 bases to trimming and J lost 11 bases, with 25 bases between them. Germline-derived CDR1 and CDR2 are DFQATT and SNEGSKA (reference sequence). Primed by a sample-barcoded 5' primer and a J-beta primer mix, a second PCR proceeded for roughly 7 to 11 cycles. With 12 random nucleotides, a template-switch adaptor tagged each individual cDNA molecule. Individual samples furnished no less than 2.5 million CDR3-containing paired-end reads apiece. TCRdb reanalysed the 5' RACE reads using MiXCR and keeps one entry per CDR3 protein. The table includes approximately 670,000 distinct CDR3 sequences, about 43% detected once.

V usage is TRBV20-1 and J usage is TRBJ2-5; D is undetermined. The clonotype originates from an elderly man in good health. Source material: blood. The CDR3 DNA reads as TGCAGTGCCGGAGAAATACAACCCAACAATGAGCAGTACTTC. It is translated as CSAGEIQPNNEQYF.